The clone carrying this T cell receptor beta chain was seen at least ten times. Antigen unknown. This record comes from a study of blood T cells in healthy people across ages. Study-level results: Diversity of TCR beta per million T cells declined in a roughly linear way with age. Estimates drawn from one million T cells were deemed to understate diversity.

Extraction yielded at least 6 micrograms of total RNA per sample. Sample-barcoded 5' priming and a J-beta primer mix drove a second PCR of about 6 to 12 cycles. TCRdb re-called the 5' RACE reads with MiXCR, one entry per CDR3 protein. The profile shows about 1.6 million distinct CDR3 sequences, roughly 32% of them singletons. The TCR sequence derives from a woman aged 25-40 years in good health. The specimen sequenced was blood.

In DNA, the CDR3 is TGCAGCGCCGTAGGACAGAGGAGCTCCTACGAGCAGTACTTC. The encoded protein is CSAVGQRSSYEQYF. This chain joins TRBV29-1 and TRBJ2-7, with a weak D call TRBD1 (6 bases). Deletions cut 7 bases from V and 0 bases from J, with 16 bases between. Germline values: CDR1 SQVTM, CDR2 ANQGSEA. The CDR3 is made up of 14 amino acids.